This T cell receptor (beta chain) was recorded in a study of STAT5B mutations in CD4+ large granular lymphocyte leukemia. Study observations and caveats: Top patient clones used TRBV06 genes more often: 8/27 versus 2/35 in controls.

Produced via immunoSEQ multiplex PCR; TCRdb's table is partial and in-frame only. The table shows 25,000 to 35,000 clones, with approximately 74% occurring only once. Note on this clone: The antigen is not known.

The CDR3 consists of 16 residues. V shed 4 bases, J shed 8 bases, and the junction held 13 bases outside the gene matches. In germline, CDR1 is LGHNA, CDR2 YNFKEQ. The genes are TRBV4-2 and TRBJ1-4; TRBD1 agrees at 7 bases. This clonotype originated in a human donor in good health. The sequencing sample was made of CD4+ T cells from blood buffy coats. CDR3 amino acids: CASSLNTGVREEKLFF. Written as DNA, the CDR3 is TGTGCCAGCAGCCTAAATACAGGGGTCCGGGAGGAAAAACTGTTTTTT.